The 4 T cell receptor beta chains reported below all come from one sample, sequenced in a study of blood T cell repertoires in COVID-19. Some clones are missing from TCRdb's copy, which holds only in-frame ones; the method was immunoSEQ multiplex PCR. The sample consists of 200,000 to 250,000 clones, about four fifths of them appearing once. Sequenced: peripheral blood. The source is a woman aged 25 to 45 who had recovered from COVID-19.

V gene TRBV4-1 combines with J gene TRBJ1-2; D gene unclear. The V gene's germline CDR1 is MGHRA and CDR2 YSYEKL. This CDR3 has 17 residues. V was clipped by 1 base and J by 0 bases, with 15 bases between them. In DNA, the CDR3 is TGCGCCAGCAGCCAAGGTATCGTCGGAGGAGCTAACTATGGCTACACCTTC. Its protein product is CASSQGIVGGANYGYTF.

For the CDR3, the DNA is TGTGCCAGTAGCCAGCGGGGGGCAGATACGCAGTATTTT. It yields the protein CASSQRGADTQYF. The chain is built from TRBV19 and TRBJ2-3; 9 nucleotides line up with TRBD2. V dropped 6 bases and J dropped 4; count of bases not matched to a gene: 2. CDR1 and CDR2 (germline): LNHDA, SQIVND (reference sequence). This CDR3 spans 13 amino acids.

V gene TRBV25-1 combines with J gene TRBJ2-3; 8 bases align to TRBD1. Germline trimming cut 8 bases from V and 0 bases from J; bases unmatched to any gene: 7. This CDR3 is 15 amino acids long. Per the germline V gene, CDR1 is MGHDK and CDR2 is SYGVNS. The CDR3 region has the DNA TGTGCCAGCGGAGGACAGGGCCCTAGCACAGATACGCAGTATTTT. This translates into CASGGQGPSTDTQYF.

V is TRBV6-5 and J is TRBJ1-4; 8 bases align to TRBD1. The CDR3 sequence is 15 residues long. V lost 6 bases and J lost 1; bases outside the gene matches: 4. Germline V CDR1 and CDR2: MNHEY, SVGAGI. The CDR3 region is CASRPQGGTNEKLFF. In DNA, the CDR3 is TGTGCCAGCAGGCCACAGGGGGGAACTAATGAAAAACTGTTTTTT.